Included here is one T cell receptor beta chain sequence, with context. The antigen remains unidentified. These data originate in a study of shared clonotypes between healthy human individuals. The protocol was immunoSEQ multiplex PCR, while the TCRdb copy is restricted to in-frame clones and leaves out a portion. The sample shows some 2.3 million clones, 85% to 95% of them seen only once. The CDR3 loop spans 14 amino acids. Germline V gene data show CDR1 as SGHRS and CDR2 as YFSETQ. V lost 1 base and J 3 bases, leaving 10 bases between the germline ends. General observations from the study: Sampling used blood alone; tissue repertoires probably differ. On the whole, naive subsets had larger estimated richness than memory subsets had.

Sequencing used naive CD4+ T cells from PBMCs. This sample's subset: CD45RA+ positively selected. The clonotype originates from a man younger than 30 in good health. Some clones in this sample may be carry-over from other donors' samples. This rearrangement joins TRBV5-1 to TRBJ1-2; tentative D call: TRBD1 (6 bases). The CDR3 protein is CASSLLQGDYGYTF. DNA of the CDR3: TGCGCCAGCAGCTTGTTACAGGGAGACTATGGCTACACCTTC.